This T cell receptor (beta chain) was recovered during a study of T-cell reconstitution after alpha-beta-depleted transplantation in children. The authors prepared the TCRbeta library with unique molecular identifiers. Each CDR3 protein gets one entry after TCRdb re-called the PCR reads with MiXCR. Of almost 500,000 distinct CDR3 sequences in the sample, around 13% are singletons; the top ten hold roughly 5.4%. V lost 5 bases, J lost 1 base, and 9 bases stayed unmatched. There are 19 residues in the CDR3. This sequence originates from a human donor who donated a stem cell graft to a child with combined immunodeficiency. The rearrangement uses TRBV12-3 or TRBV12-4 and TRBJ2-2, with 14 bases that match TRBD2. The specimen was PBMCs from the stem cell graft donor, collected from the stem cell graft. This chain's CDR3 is CASSPRLAGGPGNTGELFF. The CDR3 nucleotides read TGTGCCAGCAGTCCGAGACTAGCGGGAGGGCCAGGGAACACCGGGGAGCTGTTTTTT.